Listed below are T cell receptor beta chains from one sample, sequenced in a study of blood T cell repertoires in COVID-19. Measured with immunoSEQ multiplex PCR; TCRdb has only the in-frame clones, and not every one. The repertoire includes roughly 460,000 clones, approximately 90% of them detected once, and about 0.91% sits in the top ten. The sample taken for sequencing was peripheral blood. These receptors were obtained from a man younger than 30 with COVID-19, enrolled during active disease. Both conserved end residues are part of each CDR3. A D gene is named only where the DNA matches it firmly. Clone size appears in some rows only: once, few, many, or a class for an expanded clone.

abundance,d_gene,v_gene,j_gene,CDR3nt,CDR3aa
-,TRBD2,TRBV9,TRBJ2-3,TGTGCCAGCAGCGCGTCCCTAGCGGGAGGGCAAGCAGATACGCAGTATTTT,CASSASLAGGQADTQYF
few,-,TRBV6-5,TRBJ1-1,TGTGCCAGCAGTAAACAGGGTTCCACTGAAGCTTTCTTT,CASSKQGSTEAFF
-,TRBD1,TRBV7-6,TRBJ2-4,TGTGCCAGCAGCTCACAGGGGGGCTCTACCAAAAACATTCAGTACTTC,CASSSQGGSTKNIQYF
-,-,TRBV20-1,TRBJ2-7,TGCAGTGCTAGTGGGGGGCTCAGCTCCTACGAGCAGTACTTC,CSASGGLSSYEQYF
-,-,TRBV2,TRBJ2-2,TGTGCCAGCAGGTCAGCCGGGGAGCTGTTTTTT,CASRSAGELFF
once,-,TRBV6-2/TRBV6-3,TRBJ2-4,TGTGCCAGCAGTGGGAGGCCCTTAACCATGGCCAAAAACATTCAGTACTTC,CASSGRPLTMAKNIQYF
-,-,TRBV20-1,TRBJ1-4,TGCAGGTGGGGCTGGAAACTGTTTTTT,CRWGWKLFF
-,TRBD2,TRBV15,TRBJ2-2,TGTGCCACCAGCTCGAGCCTAGCGGTAACCGGGGAGCTGTTTTTT,CATSSSLAVTGELFF
-,-,TRBV9,TRBJ2-2,TGTGCCAGCAGTGCTAAAACCGGGGAGCTGTTTTTT,CASSAKTGELFF
-,TRBD1,TRBV11-2,TRBJ2-7,TGTGCCAGCAGCTCACTCCGTACAGGGATCGACAGGGACGAGCAGTACTTC,CASSSLRTGIDRDEQYF
-,-,TRBV4-1,TRBJ2-7,TGCGCCAGCAGCTTGGACACCTTCTCCTACGAGCAGTACTTC,CASSLDTFSYEQYF
-,-,TRBV12-5,TRBJ1-3,TGTGCTACCTCAGGGGACCGGTTGAGCTCTGGAAACACCATATATTTT,CATSGDRLSSGNTIYF
-,TRBD1,TRBV27,TRBJ1-6,TGTGCCAGCAGTTTAGCGGGCAGGGGGACCTATAATTCACCCCTCCACTTT,CASSLAGRGTYNSPLHF
-,TRBD2,TRBV29-1,TRBJ2-1,TGCAGCGTTGTCGACGGACTAGCGAGTAATGAGCAGTTCTTC,CSVVDGLASNEQFF
-,-,TRBV6-6,TRBJ2-7,TGTGCCAGCAGTTACGCCCTACCCTACGAGCAGTACTTC,CASSYALPYEQYF
-,TRBD1,TRBV18,TRBJ2-7,TGTGCCAGCTCACTCGACGGGACAGGGGGATTGGGGCAGTACTTC,CASSLDGTGGLGQYF
-,TRBD2,TRBV7-2,TRBJ2-5,TGTGCCAGCAGCATCGTTCATAGCGGGGGGGCCTTGAAGACCCAGTACTTC,CASSIVHSGGALKTQYF
once,TRBD1,TRBV19,TRBJ2-2,TGTGCCAGTCGACAGGGGACGAACACCGGGGAGCTGTTTTTT,CASRQGTNTGELFF
once,TRBD1,TRBV11-2,TRBJ1-1,TGTGCCAGCAGCTTAGACCGGGACAGGGTTTTTGGGTCTGAAGCTTTCTTT,CASSLDRDRVFGSEAFF
-,TRBD2,TRBV7-6,TRBJ2-7,TGTGCCAGCAGCTTAGCGCTCGGGGGGGTGGGAGGATCTCCCTACGAGCAGTACTTC,CASSLALGGVGGSPYEQYF
-,-,TRBV19,TRBJ2-7,TGTGCCAGTAGTTATGCGGGGGCGATGTACGAGCAGTACTTC,CASSYAGAMYEQYF
-,TRBD2,TRBV13,TRBJ2-1,TGTGCCAGCAGCTTAACTAGCGGACTAGGCCTGGGGAATGAGCAGTTCTTC,CASSLTSGLGLGNEQFF
-,-,TRBV6-1,TRBJ1-1,TGTGCCAGCAGTGAAGTAGTGAACACTGAAGCTTTCTTT,CASSEVVNTEAFF
-,TRBD2,TRBV30,TRBJ2-3,TGTGCCTGGACTAGCGGGAGGACAGATACGCAGTATTTT,CAWTSGRTDTQYF
-,TRBD1,TRBV30,TRBJ2-6,TGTGCCTGGAGTGGGCAGGGGGTACCTGGGGCCAACGTCCTGACTTTC,CAWSGQGVPGANVLTF
-,TRBD1,TRBV14,TRBJ1-2,TGTGCCAGCAGCCGGACAGGGGACTATGGCTACACCTTC,CASSRTGDYGYTF
once,-,TRBV7-9,TRBJ2-1,TGTGCCAGCGGGGTGGGCGGGGGCCTTACGAATGAGCAGTTCTTC,CASGVGGGLTNEQFF
-,TRBD2,TRBV7-9,TRBJ2-5,TGTGCCAGCAGCTTATGGGGGACTAGCGACGAAGAGACCCAGTACTTC,CASSLWGTSDEETQYF
-,-,TRBV7-8,TRBJ1-5,TGTGCCAGCAGCTTAACAGATAGCAATCAGCCCCAGCATTTT,CASSLTDSNQPQHF
-,-,TRBV24-1,TRBJ2-7,TGTGCCACCTACTGTCAGGGGTTCAACGAGCAGTACTTC,CATYCQGFNEQYF
-,-,TRBV6-6,TRBJ2-2,TGTGCCAGCAGCAATGCCGGGGAGCTGTTTTTT,CASSNAGELFF
once,TRBD1,TRBV18,TRBJ1-1,TGTGCCAGCTCACCACGAGACAGGGGACTATATGCTTTCTTT,CASSPRDRGLYAFF
-,-,TRBV11-2,TRBJ2-4,TGTGCCAGCAGCCCCAGACTAGCCAAAAACATTCAGTACTTC,CASSPRLAKNIQYF
-,TRBD2,TRBV29-1,TRBJ2-7,TGCAGCGCATGGGGGAGGGAGTCCGAGCAGTACTTC,CSAWGRESEQYF
-,TRBD2,TRBV27,TRBJ2-1,TGTGCCAGCAGCCTTAGAGGACTAGCCCGTGGGGTGAATGAGCAGTTCTTC,CASSLRGLARGVNEQFF
-,-,TRBV6-5,TRBJ2-7,TGTGCCAGCAGTTACTCGGAGGACTCCTACGAGCAGTACTTC,CASSYSEDSYEQYF
-,TRBD2,TRBV6-4,TRBJ2-1,TGTGCCAGCAGTGACCCGAGGTGGGCTAGCGGGGGGACTGTGGATGAGCAGTTCTTC,CASSDPRWASGGTVDEQFF
-,-,TRBV5-1,TRBJ1-3,TGCGCCAGCAGCTTGGGTCCCCCAGAGGGTGGAAACACCATATATTTT,CASSLGPPEGGNTIYF
-,-,TRBV7-9,TRBJ1-1,TGTGCCAGCAGCCACGATTACCTAAACGCTGAAGCTTTCTTT,CASSHDYLNAEAFF
-,-,TRBV13,TRBJ2-1,TGTGCCAGCAGCTTAGGCGTCAATGAGCAGTTCTTC,CASSLGVNEQFF
few,-,TRBV29-1,TRBJ1-4,TGCAGCGTTGTCGGAGTTAATGAAAAACTGTTTTTT,CSVVGVNEKLFF
few,-,TRBV6-5,TRBJ1-2,TGTGCCAGCAGTTACTCCTCGGTGGGCACTCACTATGGCTACACCTTC,CASSYSSVGTHYGYTF
-,-,TRBV3-1/TRBV3-2,TRBJ1-1,TGTGCCAGCAGCCCGGATCCGGGTCGGACTGAAGCTTTCTTT,CASSPDPGRTEAFF
-,TRBD2,TRBV7-9,TRBJ2-2,TGTGCCAGCAGCTCTAGCGGGGTAGGCGGGGAGCTGTTTTTT,CASSSSGVGGELFF
-,TRBD2,TRBV27,TRBJ2-3,TGTGCCAGCAGTTTCCCGGGGGGGGATACGCAGTATTTT,CASSFPGGDTQYF
-,TRBD1,TRBV2,TRBJ2-3,TGTGCCAGCAGTGCCTTGACAGGGGCAACAGATACGCAGTATTTT,CASSALTGATDTQYF
-,TRBD1,TRBV20-1,TRBJ2-1,TGCAGTGCTAGTGGGACAGGGCCGTTCTGGAGCTACAATGAGCAGTTCTTC,CSASGTGPFWSYNEQFF
-,TRBD1,TRBV3-1/TRBV3-2,TRBJ2-1,TGTGCCAGCAGCCCGGGACAGGGGGTCGACGAGCAGTTCTTC,CASSPGQGVDEQFF
once,TRBD2,TRBV7-9,TRBJ2-7,TGTGCCAGCACGGCTGCGGGAGGGCCAGTGCAGTACTTC,CASTAAGGPVQYF
few,-,TRBV7-6,TRBJ2-2,TGTGCCAGCAGCGCGTCCCTAGCCGCGAACACCGGGGAGCTGTTTTTT,CASSASLAANTGELFF
once,-,TRBV14,TRBJ2-7,TGTGCCAGCAGCCAAAACCTAGGAGGGCCCTACGAGCAGTACTTC,CASSQNLGGPYEQYF
-,TRBD2,TRBV7-9,TRBJ2-5,TGTGCCAGCAGCTTAACTGTAAATAGCGGGTTAGAAGAGACCCAGTACTTC,CASSLTVNSGLEETQYF
-,TRBD1,TRBV24-1,TRBJ2-5,TGTGCCACCAGTGATCCGGGACAGGGTAAAGAGACCCAGTACTTC,CATSDPGQGKETQYF
few,-,TRBV6-1,TRBJ1-5,TGTGCCAGCAGTGAAGCAGGAGGGGGGGATCAGCCCCAGCATTTT,CASSEAGGGDQPQHF